This T cell receptor beta chain was observed in a study of CD8 T cells in ankylosing spondylitis. In regard to this clonotype: Its target is not known.

Each TCR beta library was made by quantitative 5'-RACE that incorporated molecular barcodes. TCRdb reanalysed the 5' RACE reads using MiXCR and keeps one entry per CDR3 protein. The table lists fewer than 250,000 distinct CDR3 sequences, approximately 16% of them singletons. Findings and limits, study-wide: One TCR beta motif, made up of 7 or 8 highly homologous variants, appeared characteristic of ankylosing spondylitis blood. Significant enrichment of disease-linked clones was reported in matched ankylosing spondylitis synovial fluid.

Sequencing used blood, either unsorted or a sorted T cell fraction (not recorded which). The receptor was derived from a male donor with ankylosing spondylitis.

CDR3 coding DNA: TGTGCCAGCAGCTTAGCACCCTCCTTGGTCGGTTCACCCCTCCACTTT. Protein sequence: CASSLAPSLVGSPLHF. The chain carries TRBV7-8 and TRBJ1-6; D call uncertain. This CDR3 region has 16 residues. Germline lookup yields CDR1 SGHVS and CDR2 FQNEAQ. The V end lost 0 bases, the J end lost 9 bases, and 15 bases lay between the germline ends.